This T cell receptor (beta chain) is from a study of CD8 T cells in ankylosing spondylitis. The study's findings and limits: A motif of roughly 8 highly homologous TCR beta variants was seen as apparently characteristic of ankylosing spondylitis blood.

Germline V gene data show CDR1 as MNHEY and CDR2 as SMNVEV (reference sequence). V was cut by 6 bases and J by 3 bases, with 18 bases left in between. This CDR3 is built from 16 residues. This clonotype was observed a handful of times. Antigen specificity is unknown. TCRdb reprocessed the 5' RACE reads with MiXCR, giving one entry per CDR3 protein. The data contain roughly 450,000 distinct CDR3 sequences, more than 25% of them singletons. The V gene is TRBV27, the J gene TRBJ2-1; D may match TRBD1 or TRBD2 (6 bases each). The receptor was derived from a male donor with ankylosing spondylitis. Specimen: blood, either unsorted or a sorted T cell fraction (not recorded which). CDR3 region: CASRPTTGAVYNEQFF. The CDR3 coding sequence is TGTGCCAGCAGACCGACGACGGGGGCGGTCTACAATGAGCAGTTCTTC.